This record looks at one TCR beta chain sequence and its context. The record originates from a study of Ad26.COV2.S vaccination and SARS-CoV-2 variants. Study details: The donor was enrolled in the Ad26.COV2.S arm of the COV1001 trial.

The treatment denotes: 15 to 20 received Ad26.COV2.S at low or high dose, single or two shots; roughly 5 received placebo; per-sample allocation not given. Following the first vaccine or placebo injection, samples were taken on day 63. Measured with immunoSEQ multiplex PCR; TCRdb has only the in-frame clones, and not every one. The sample comprises roughly 350,000 clones, around 89% of which are singletons, and under 6% rests with the top ten. The sample was peripheral blood, taken in a trial of Ad26.COV2.S vaccine versus placebo. This receptor was obtained from a person between 18 and 65 years old who received the Ad26.COV2.S COVID-19 vaccine or a placebo.

CDR3 residues: CAISQGLSGNTIYF. CDR3 in DNA: TGTGCCATCAGTCAGGGGTTGTCTGGAAACACCATATATTTT. This chain uses TRBV10-3 with TRBJ1-3, with TRBD1 as a possible D gene (6 bases). Trimming removed 5 bases at V and 1 base at J, with 9 bases between. There are 14 residues in the CDR3. Germline CDR1 and CDR2: ENHRY and SYGVKD.